What follows describes a single T cell receptor (beta chain). Its antigen remains unknown. This entry belongs to a study of T cell repertoires in cytomegalovirus infection. About the research overall: Use of recently identified HLA-C-restricted and well-studied HLA-B-restricted CMV epitopes was part of the study.

The CDR3 runs to 16 residues. Germline values: CDR1 SEHNR, CDR2 FQNEAQ (reference sequence). V lost 5 bases and J lost 4, with 18 bases in between. MiXCR was run by TCRdb on the reads, yielding one entry per CDR3 protein. The table lists 750,000 to 900,000 distinct CDR3 sequences, just under 30% of them singletons, with around 12% in the top ten. The specimen comprised cultured CD8+ T cells from PBMCs, sampled from culture after CMV antigen stimulation. This clonotype originated in a human donor in good health (CMV status not recorded). Some clones in this sample may be carry-over from other donors' samples. The rearrangement joins TRBV7-9 to TRBJ2-1; either TRBD1 or TRBD2 may supply D (5 bases each). CDR3 sequence: CASSSIRDAGYNEQFF. In DNA form, the CDR3 reads TGTGCCAGCAGCAGTATCCGGGACGCCGGGTACAATGAGCAGTTCTTC.